Listed here are 3 T cell receptor beta chains from one sample, sequenced in a study of CD8+ T cells in alopecia areata. Time point of the sample: mouse skin 6 weeks after grafting, around onset of hair loss. Following extraction, RNA underwent reverse transcription to cDNA, which served as the sequencing template. Sequencing used immunoSEQ multiplex PCR; TCRdb keeps in-frame clones, though not all of them. In total the sample includes about 5,900 clones, none of them seen once. Sequenced here: skin, sampled at week 6. These receptors were obtained from a C3H/HeJ mouse with alopecia areata. The MHC haplotype of the strain is H2-k.

This clone has more than one count but fewer than ten. Mouse names are used for the genes. The observed sequence ends 4 residues before the CDR3 terminus, with the missing tail filled in from the germline J gene. The V call is TRBV5, the J call TRBJ2-1, with D tentatively TRBD1 (6 bases). Per the germline V gene, CDR1 is LGHNA and CDR2 is YNLKQL (reference sequence). Trimming pared 0 bases from V and 0 bases from J, leaving 9 bases between. There are 16 residues in the CDR3. The CDR3 loop is CASSQEGDTNYAEQFF. Incomplete CDR3 DNA: TGTGCCAGCAGCCAAGAGGGGGACACTAACTATGCT.

This clone was seen only a few times. Gene names are the mouse ones. Read sequence stops 4 residues before the CDR3 end, and the germline J gene provides the missing end. The chain uses TRBV13-3 and TRBJ1-1; 7 positions match TRBD1. Trimming at V came to 3 bases and at J to 0 bases, leaving 2 bases not matched to a gene. The CDR3 runs 14 residues. The germline V gene has CDR1 NNHDY and CDR2 SYVADS. The sequenced part of the CDR3 DNA is TGTGCCAGCAGTGTGGACAGGCCAAACACA. Protein: CASSVDRPNT. The full CDR3 is CASSVDRPNTEVFF.

This clone was detected a few times. The gene names here belong to mouse. The read falls 4 residues short of the CDR3 end, and the missing part is taken from the germline J gene. The chain combines TRBV19 with TRBJ1-1; 8 nucleotides align to TRBD1. Per the germline V gene, CDR1 is FNHDT and CDR2 is SITEND (reference sequence). The junction had 3 bases not matched to a gene; V was cut back by 1 base and J by 1 base. This CDR3 is built from 15 residues. CDR3 residues: CASSITGTGNTEVFF. Partial CDR3 DNA: TGTGCCAGCAGTATAACCGGGACAGGAAACACA.